This record concerns one TCR beta chain sequence. The germline V and J ends were trimmed by 5 bases and 4 bases, with 11 bases remaining between them. The CDR3 spans 13 residues. The germline V gene encodes CDR1 SGHTA and CDR2 FQGNSA. Some clones are missing from TCRdb's copy, which holds only in-frame ones; the method was immunoSEQ multiplex PCR. Of over 80,000 clones listed, about 95% are singletons. This sample was included in a study of technical replicates of blood from several donors. Sequencing was performed on T cells isolated from PBMCs. V is TRBV7-2 and J is TRBJ1-1; D is possibly TRBD1 (6 bases). This TCR derives from a human donor in good health. CDR3 bases: TGTGCCAGCAGCGTGGACAGACTCACTGAAGCTTTCTTT. Translation: CASSVDRLTEAFF.